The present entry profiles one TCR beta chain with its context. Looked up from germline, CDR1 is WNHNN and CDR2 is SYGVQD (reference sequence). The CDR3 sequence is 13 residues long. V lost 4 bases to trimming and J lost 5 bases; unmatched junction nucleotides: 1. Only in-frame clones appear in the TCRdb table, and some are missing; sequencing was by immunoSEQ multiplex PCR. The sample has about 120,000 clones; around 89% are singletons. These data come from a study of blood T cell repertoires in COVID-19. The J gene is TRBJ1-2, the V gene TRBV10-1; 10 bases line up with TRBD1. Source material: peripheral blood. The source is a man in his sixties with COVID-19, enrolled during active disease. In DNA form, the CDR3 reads TGCGCCAGCAGTGCGGGACAGGGGTATGGCTACACCTTC. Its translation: CASSAGQGYGYTF.